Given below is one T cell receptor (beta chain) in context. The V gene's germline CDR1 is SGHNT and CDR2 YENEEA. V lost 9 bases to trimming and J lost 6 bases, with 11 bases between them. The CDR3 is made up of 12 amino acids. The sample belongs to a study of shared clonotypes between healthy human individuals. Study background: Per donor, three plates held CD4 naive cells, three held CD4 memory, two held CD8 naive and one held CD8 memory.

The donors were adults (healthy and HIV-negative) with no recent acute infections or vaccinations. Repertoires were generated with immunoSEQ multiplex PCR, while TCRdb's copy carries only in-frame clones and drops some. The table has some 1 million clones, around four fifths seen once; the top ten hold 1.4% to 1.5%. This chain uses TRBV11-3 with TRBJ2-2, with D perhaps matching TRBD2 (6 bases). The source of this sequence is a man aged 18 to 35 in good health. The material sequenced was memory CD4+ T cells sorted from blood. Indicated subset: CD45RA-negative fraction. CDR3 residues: CASSRGSGELFF. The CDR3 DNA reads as TGTGCCAGTTCCCGGGGGTCCGGGGAGCTGTTTTTT.